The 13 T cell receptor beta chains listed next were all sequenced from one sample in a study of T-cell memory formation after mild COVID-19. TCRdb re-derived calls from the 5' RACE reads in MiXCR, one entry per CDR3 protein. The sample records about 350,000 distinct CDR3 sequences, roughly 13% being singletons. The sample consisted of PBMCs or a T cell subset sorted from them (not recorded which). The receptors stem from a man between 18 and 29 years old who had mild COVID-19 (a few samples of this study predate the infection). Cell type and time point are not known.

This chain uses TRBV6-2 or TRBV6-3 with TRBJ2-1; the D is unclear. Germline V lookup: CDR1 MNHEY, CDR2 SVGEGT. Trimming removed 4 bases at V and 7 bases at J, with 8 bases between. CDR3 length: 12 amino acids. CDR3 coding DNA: TGTGCCAGCAGTTTACAGTCGAATGAGCAGTTCTTC. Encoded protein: CASSLQSNEQFF.

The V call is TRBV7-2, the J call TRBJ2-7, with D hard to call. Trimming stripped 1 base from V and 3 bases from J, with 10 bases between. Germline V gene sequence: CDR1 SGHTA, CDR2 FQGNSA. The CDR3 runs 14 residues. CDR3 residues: CASSLDGPLYEQYF. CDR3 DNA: TGTGCCAGCAGCTTAGATGGTCCCCTCTACGAGCAGTACTTC. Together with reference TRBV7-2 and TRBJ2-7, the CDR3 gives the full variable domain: GAGVSQSPSNKVTEKGKDVELRCDPISGHTALYWYRQSLGQGLEFLIYFQGNSAPDKSGLPSDRFSAERTGGSVSTLTIQRTQQEDSAVYLCASSLDGPLYEQYFGPGTRLTVT.

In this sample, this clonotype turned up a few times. The CDR3 region is CASSFGTGPGDTGELFF. Written as DNA, the CDR3 is TGCGCCAGCAGCTTTGGGACAGGGCCCGGGGACACCGGGGAGCTGTTTTTT. The rearrangement uses TRBV5-1 and TRBJ2-2, with 9 positions matching TRBD1. From germline, CDR1 is SGHRS and CDR2 YFSETQ. With V trimmed by 2 bases and J by 3 bases, 8 bases remained unmatched. The length of the CDR3 is 17 residues. Full variable domain (rest looked up from reference TRBV5-1 and TRBJ2-2): KAGVTQTPRYLIKTRGQQVTLSCSPISGHRSVSWYQQTPGQGLQFLFEYFSETQRNKGNFPGRFSGRQFSNSRSEMNVSTLELGDSALYLCASSFGTGPGDTGELFFGEGSRLTVL.

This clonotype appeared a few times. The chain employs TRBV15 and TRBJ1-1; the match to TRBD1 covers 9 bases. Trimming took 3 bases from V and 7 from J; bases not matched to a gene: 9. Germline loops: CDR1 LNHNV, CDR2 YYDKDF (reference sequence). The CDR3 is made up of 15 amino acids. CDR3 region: CATSSPGTGPFEAFF. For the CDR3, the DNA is TGTGCCACCAGCAGTCCCGGGACAGGGCCCTTTGAAGCTTTCTTT.

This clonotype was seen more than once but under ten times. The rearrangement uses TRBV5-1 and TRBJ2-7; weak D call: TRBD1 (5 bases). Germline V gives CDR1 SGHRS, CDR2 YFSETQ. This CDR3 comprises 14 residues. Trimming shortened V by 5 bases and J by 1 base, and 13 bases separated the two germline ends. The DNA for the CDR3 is TGCGCCAGCAGACAGGTGCCCGGATCCTACGAGCAGTACTTC. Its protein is CASRQVPGSYEQYF.

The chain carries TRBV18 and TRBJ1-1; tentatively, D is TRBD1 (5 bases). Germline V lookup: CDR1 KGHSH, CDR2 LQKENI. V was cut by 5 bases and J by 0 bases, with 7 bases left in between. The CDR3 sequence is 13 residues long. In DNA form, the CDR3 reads TGTGCCAGCTCAGGGGCACTGAACACTGAAGCTTTCTTT. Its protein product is CASSGALNTEAFF.

CDR3 sequence reads: CASRLDRDGETQYF. DNA for the CDR3: TGTGCCAGCAGATTGGACAGGGATGGGGAGACCCAGTACTTC. The V gene is TRBV7-2, the J gene TRBJ2-5, with 8 bases matching TRBD1. Losses at the gene ends were 6 bases for V and 5 bases for J; bases not matched to a gene: 8. Per the germline V gene, CDR1 is SGHTA and CDR2 is FQGNSA. This CDR3 has 14 amino acids.

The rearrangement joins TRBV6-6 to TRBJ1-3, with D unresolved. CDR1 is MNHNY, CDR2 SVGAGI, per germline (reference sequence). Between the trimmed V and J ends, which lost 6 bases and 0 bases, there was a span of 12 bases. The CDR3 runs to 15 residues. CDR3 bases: TGTGCCAGCAGCGTCGTAGTGGGCTCTGGAAACACCATATATTTT. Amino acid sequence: CASSVVVGSGNTIYF.

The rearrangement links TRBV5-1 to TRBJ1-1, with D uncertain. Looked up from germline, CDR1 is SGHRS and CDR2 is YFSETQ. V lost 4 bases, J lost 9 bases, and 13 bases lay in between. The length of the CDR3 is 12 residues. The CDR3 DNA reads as TGCGCCAGCAGCCTGGAGGGTTCCCAAGCTTTCTTT. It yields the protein CASSLEGSQAFF.

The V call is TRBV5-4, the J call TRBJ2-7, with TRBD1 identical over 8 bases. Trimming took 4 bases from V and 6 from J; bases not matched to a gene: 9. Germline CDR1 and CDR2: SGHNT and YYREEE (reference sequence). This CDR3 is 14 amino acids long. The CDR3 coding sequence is TGTGCCAGCAGCAGCGGACAGGGTAGTCGCGAGCAGTACTTC. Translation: CASSSGQGSREQYF.

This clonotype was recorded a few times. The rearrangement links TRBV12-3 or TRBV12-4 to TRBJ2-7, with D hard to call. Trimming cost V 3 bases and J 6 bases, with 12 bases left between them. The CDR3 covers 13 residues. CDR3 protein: CASSLYRRGEQYV. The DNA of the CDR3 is TGTGCCAGCAGTTTGTACCGCAGAGGCGAGCAGTACGTC.

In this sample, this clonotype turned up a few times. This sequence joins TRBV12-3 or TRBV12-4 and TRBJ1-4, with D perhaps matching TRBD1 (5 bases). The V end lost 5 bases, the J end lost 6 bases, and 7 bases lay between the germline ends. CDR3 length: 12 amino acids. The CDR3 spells CASSPGYEKLFF. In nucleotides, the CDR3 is TGTGCCAGCAGTCCAGGGTATGAAAAACTGTTTTTT.

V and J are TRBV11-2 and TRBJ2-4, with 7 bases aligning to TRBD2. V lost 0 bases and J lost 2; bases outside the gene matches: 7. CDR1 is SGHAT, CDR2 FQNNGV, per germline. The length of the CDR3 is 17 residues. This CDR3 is CASSLDRGGVTKNIQYF. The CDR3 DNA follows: TGTGCCAGCAGCTTAGATCGCGGGGGTGTCACCAAAAACATTCAGTACTTC. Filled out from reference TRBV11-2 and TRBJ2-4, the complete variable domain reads EAGVAQSPRYKIIEKRQSVAFWCNPISGHATLYWYQQILGQGPKLLIQFQNNGVVDDSQLPKDRFSAERLKGVDSTLKIQPAKLEDSAVYLCASSLDRGGVTKNIQYFGAGTRLSVL.